This T cell receptor beta chain derives from a study of OX40 agonist ivuxolimab in advanced cancers. About the research overall: Hepatocellular carcinoma, melanoma, renal cell or head and neck cancer was diagnosed in the dose-escalation patients.

As to this clone: The antigen remains undetermined.

Measured with immunoSEQ multiplex PCR; TCRdb has only the in-frame clones, and not every one. The sample lists 75,000 to 80,000 clones; 80% to 90% were seen once. Study-level results: Among the nonresponders, some also had low normalized T-cell clonal expansion.

The CDR3 runs 14 residues. The V segment lost 7 bases and the J segment 9 bases; nucleotides outside the gene matches: 10. The germline V gene has CDR1 MDHEN and CDR2 SYDVKM. The receptor comes from an adult with an advanced solid tumor such as melanoma, head and neck, liver or kidney cancer. The sequencing used CD4+ or CD8+ T cells sorted from blood, collected in a trial of the OX40 agonist ivuxolimab. V is TRBV28 and J is TRBJ2-1, with TRBD2 identical over 9 bases. CDR3 loop: CASIISGRESEQFF. CDR3 DNA: TGTGCCAGCATTATTAGCGGGAGAGAGAGTGAGCAGTTCTTC.